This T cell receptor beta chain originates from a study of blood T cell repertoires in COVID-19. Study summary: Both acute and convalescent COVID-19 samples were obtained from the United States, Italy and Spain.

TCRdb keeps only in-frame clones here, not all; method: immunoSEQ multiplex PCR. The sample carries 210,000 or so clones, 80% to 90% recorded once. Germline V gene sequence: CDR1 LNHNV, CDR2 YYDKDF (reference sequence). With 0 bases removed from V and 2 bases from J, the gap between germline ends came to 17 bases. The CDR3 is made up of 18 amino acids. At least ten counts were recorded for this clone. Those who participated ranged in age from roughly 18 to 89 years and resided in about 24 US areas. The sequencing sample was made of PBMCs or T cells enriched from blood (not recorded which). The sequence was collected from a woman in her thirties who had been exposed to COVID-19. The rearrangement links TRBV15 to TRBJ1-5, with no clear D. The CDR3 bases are TGTGCCACCAGCAGAGATAGTAACCTGGGAGAGGGCAATCAGCCCCAGCATTTT. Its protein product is CATSRDSNLGEGNQPQHF.